The rows below give T cell receptor beta chains drawn from one sample of a study of blood T cell repertoires in COVID-19. Produced via immunoSEQ multiplex PCR; TCRdb's table is partial and in-frame only. In the table there are 250,000 or so clones, approximately 85% of which are singletons. The material sequenced was PBMCs or T cells enriched from blood (not recorded which). Receptors originate from a woman aged 50 to 65 who had recovered from COVID-19. The CDR3 runs from the conserved cysteine through the conserved F or W. Each record gives: D gene, V gene, clone size, J gene, CDR3 protein, CDR3 DNA. D genes are given only for firm matches. Expanded clones are given a class, and other clones once, few, many or no size at all.

TRBD2	TRBV10-3	once	TRBJ2-2	CAISGGGNGTGELFF	TGTGCCATCAGTGGGGGGGGGAATGGCACCGGGGAGCTGTTTTTT
NA	TRBV29-1	NA	TRBJ2-7	CSVEVPGLTSYEQYF	TGCAGCGTTGAAGTCCCGGGACTGACGAGTTACGAGCAGTACTTC
NA	TRBV7-9	NA	TRBJ1-2	CASSLVVGQLIYGYTF	TGTGCCAGCAGCTTAGTAGTTGGACAGCTAATCTATGGCTACACCTTC
NA	TRBV7-3	NA	TRBJ2-3	CASSLTGPDTQYF	TGTGCCAGCAGCTTAACTGGCCCAGATACGCAGTATTTT
TRBD1	TRBV5-1	NA	TRBJ1-2	CASSSGQGDGYTF	TGCGCCAGCAGCTCGGGACAGGGAGATGGCTACACCTTC
NA	TRBV5-1	NA	TRBJ1-5	CASIPTGQTRRPQHF	TGCGCCAGCATCCCGACTGGCCAGACGCGAAGGCCCCAGCATTTT
NA	TRBV10-1	NA	TRBJ2-5	CASSDQRGETQYF	TGCGCCAGCAGTGACCAGAGAGGGGAGACCCAGTACTTC
TRBD1	TRBV2	once	TRBJ1-1	CASFGQVNTEAFF	TGTGCCAGCTTCGGACAGGTAAACACTGAAGCTTTCTTT
NA	TRBV10-3	NA	TRBJ1-2	CAIGDAGRNYGYTF	TGTGCCATCGGGGATGCGGGGCGGAACTATGGCTACACCTTC
NA	TRBV6-6	once	TRBJ1-3	CASSYQGTLGNTIYF	TGTGCCAGCAGTTATCAGGGGACGCTCGGAAACACCATATATTTT